The rows below give T cell receptor beta chains drawn from one sample of a study of T cells in Graves' hyperthyroidism and ophthalmopathy. Using its own MiXCR run on the multiplex PCR reads, TCRdb lists one record per CDR3 protein. The sample has fewer than 650,000 distinct CDR3 sequences; 14% to 15% are singletons. Sequencing was performed on blood. These receptors came from a woman aged 40 to 50 with Graves' ophthalmopathy. Both conserved end residues are part of each CDR3. The order of the fields is V gene, D gene, clone size, J gene, CDR3 protein, CDR3 DNA. D genes are given only for firm matches. Some rows mark clone size as missing; the rest say once, few, many or name a class of expanded clone.

TRBV29-1	TRBD2	few	TRBJ2-2	CSVVLAGETGELFF	TGCAGCGTTGTCCTAGCGGGAGAAACCGGGGAGCTGTTTTTT
TRBV6-1	TRBD2	NA	TRBJ2-2	CASREREGGTGELFF	TGTGCCAGCAGAGAGCGGGAGGGAGGAACCGGGGAGCTGTTTTTT
TRBV6-2/TRBV6-3	NA	few	TRBJ2-7	CASSWDKRSRYEQYF	TGTGCCAGCAGTTGGGACAAGAGGTCACGGTACGAGCAGTACTTC
TRBV5-1	NA	once	TRBJ1-2	CASSLVDPGANYGYTF	TGCGCCAGCAGCTTGGTCGATCCAGGGGCGAACTATGGCTACACCTTC
TRBV20-1	TRBD2	many	TRBJ2-7	CSAAAGGVYEQYF	TGCAGTGCTGCAGCGGGAGGCGTCTACGAGCAGTACTTC
TRBV18	NA	many	TRBJ2-5	CASSPPAESQYF	TGTGCCAGCTCACCACCGGCGGAGAGCCAGTACTTC
TRBV29-1	TRBD1	few	TRBJ1-5	CSAGTVPSNQPQHF	TGCAGCGCGGGGACAGTACCTAGCAATCAGCCCCAGCATTTT
TRBV30	NA	few	TRBJ1-1	CAWSLYGGDTEAFF	TGTGCCTGGAGTCTGTACGGGGGGGACACTGAAGCTTTCTTT
TRBV6-2/TRBV6-3	TRBD2	many	TRBJ2-4	CASSWSTSAVAKNIQYF	TGTGCCAGCAGTTGGTCAACTAGCGCCGTAGCCAAAAACATTCAGTACTTC
TRBV6-5	NA	few	TRBJ1-5	CASSSVQGNQPQHF	TGTGCCAGCAGTTCGGTACAAGGCAATCAGCCCCAGCATTTT
TRBV28	NA	once	TRBJ2-7	CASRPGVHEQYF	TGTGCCAGCCGCCCCGGGGTCCACGAGCAGTACTTC
TRBV28	TRBD2	few	TRBJ2-5	CASSLKVRREERETQYF	TGTGCCAGCAGTTTAAAGGTCCGGCGGGAGGAGAGAGAGACCCAGTACTTC
TRBV19	NA	few	TRBJ1-1	CAKPGRGPFLNTEAFF	TGTGCCAAACCCGGGCGGGGCCCCTTTTTGAACACTGAAGCTTTCTTT
TRBV12-3/TRBV12-4	NA	NA	TRBJ2-7	CASSVRRAGDEQYF	TGTGCCAGCAGTGTCAGGAGGGCCGGTGACGAGCAGTACTTC
TRBV11-2	NA	many	TRBJ2-5	CASSITGMETQYF	TGTGCCAGCAGCATAACAGGGATGGAGACCCAGTACTTC
TRBV3-1	NA	NA	TRBJ2-2	CASSQARRTGELFF	TGTGCCAGCAGCCAAGCTCGCCGCACCGGGGAGCTGTTTTTT
TRBV6-1	NA	many	TRBJ2-7	CASSEAGTGPYEQYF	TGTGCCAGCAGTGAAGCGGGGACGGGACCCTACGAGCAGTACTTC
TRBV12-3/TRBV12-4	TRBD1	NA	TRBJ1-1	CASSLRQGGYTEAFF	TGTGCCAGCAGTTTAAGGCAGGGGGGATACACTGAAGCTTTCTTT
TRBV11-3	TRBD1	many	TRBJ1-1	CASSLEGDSEAFF	TGTGCCAGCAGCTTAGAAGGGGACAGTGAAGCTTTCTTT
TRBV4-2	NA	NA	TRBJ2-7	CASSPSPTGSYEQYF	TGTGCCAGCAGCCCATCCCCGACCGGATCCTACGAGCAGTACTTC
TRBV12-5	TRBD2	many	TRBJ2-2	CASGPPGLALDITGELFF	TGTGCTAGTGGTCCGCCGGGACTAGCTTTGGACATTACCGGGGAGCTGTTTTTT
TRBV28	NA	many	TRBJ2-2	CASSLEPVTGELFF	TGTGCCAGCAGTTTGGAGCCTGTAACCGGGGAGCTGTTTTTT
TRBV19	NA	NA	TRBJ2-2	CASSPHGRTHQNTGELFF	TGTGCCAGTAGCCCTCATGGGCGGACCCACCAGAACACCGGGGAGCTGTTTTTT
TRBV7-9	NA	NA	TRBJ2-5	CASSPSPAVQETQYF	TGTGCCAGCAGCCCCTCCCCGGCAGTCCAAGAGACCCAGTACTTC
TRBV20-1	NA	many	TRBJ1-1	CSARGTVENTEAFF	TGCAGTGCTAGGGGAACGGTGGAGAACACTGAAGCTTTCTTT
TRBV20-1	TRBD1	NA	TRBJ2-5	CSAQKRGRGETQYF	TGCAGTGCTCAGAAGAGGGGGCGCGGGGAGACCCAGTACTTC